The clone carrying this TCR beta chain was observed a few times. The record originates from a study of T cells in Graves' hyperthyroidism and ophthalmopathy. For the study at large: Prior to any treatment, at the point of initial diagnosis, peripheral blood was collected.

V trimming: 4 bases; J trimming: 6 bases; junction bases outside the gene matches: 10. The CDR3 has 15 amino acids. Germline assignment: CDR1 SGDLS and CDR2 YYNGEE. Using RNA transcripts as the source, TCR beta CDR3 regions were amplified. HTBI primers were the set used in a first-round RT-PCR of the TCR CDR3. One entry per CDR3 protein, called by TCRdb with MiXCR from the multiplex PCR reads. This sample has more than 300,000 distinct CDR3 sequences; roughly 15% occur once, and the top ten carry 15% to 20%. Subjects with ophthalmopathy showed a Clinical Activity Score no lower than 3, a NOSPECS grade no lower than 4, and a duration shorter than 3 months.

The rearrangement uses TRBV9 and TRBJ2-1, with TRBD2 matching 7 bases. The receptor comes from a woman in her 30s with Graves' ophthalmopathy. Material: blood. CDR3 amino acids: CASSLGIGGTNEQFF. CDR3 in DNA: TGTGCCAGCAGCCTAGGGATCGGGGGGACCAATGAGCAGTTCTTC.